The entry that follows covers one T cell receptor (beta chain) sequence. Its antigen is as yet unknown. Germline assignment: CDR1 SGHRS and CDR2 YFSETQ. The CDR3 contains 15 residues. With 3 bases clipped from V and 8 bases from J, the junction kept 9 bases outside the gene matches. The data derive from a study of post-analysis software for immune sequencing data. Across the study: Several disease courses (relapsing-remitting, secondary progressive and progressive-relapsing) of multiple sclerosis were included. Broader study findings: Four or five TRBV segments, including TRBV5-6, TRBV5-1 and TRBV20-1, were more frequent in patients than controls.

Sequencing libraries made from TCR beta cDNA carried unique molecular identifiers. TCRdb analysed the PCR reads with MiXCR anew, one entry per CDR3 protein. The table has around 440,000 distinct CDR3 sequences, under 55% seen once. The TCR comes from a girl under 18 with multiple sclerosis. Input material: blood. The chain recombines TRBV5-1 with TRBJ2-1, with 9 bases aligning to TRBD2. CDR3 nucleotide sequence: TGCGCCAGCAGCTCCTTAGCGGGAGCGGTGGATGAGCAGTTCTTC. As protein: CASSSLAGAVDEQFF.